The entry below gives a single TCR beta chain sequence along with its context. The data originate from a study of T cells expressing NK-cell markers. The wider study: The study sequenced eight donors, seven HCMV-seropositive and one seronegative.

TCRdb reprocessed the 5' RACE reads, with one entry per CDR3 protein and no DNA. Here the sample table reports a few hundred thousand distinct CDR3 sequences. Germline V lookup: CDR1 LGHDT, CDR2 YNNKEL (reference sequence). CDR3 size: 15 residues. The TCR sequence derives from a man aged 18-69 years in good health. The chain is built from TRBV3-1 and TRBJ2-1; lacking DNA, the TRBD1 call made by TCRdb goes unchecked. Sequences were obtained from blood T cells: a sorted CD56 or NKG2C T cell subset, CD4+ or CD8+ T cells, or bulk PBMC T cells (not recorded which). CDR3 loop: CASSLRGGLDREQFF.